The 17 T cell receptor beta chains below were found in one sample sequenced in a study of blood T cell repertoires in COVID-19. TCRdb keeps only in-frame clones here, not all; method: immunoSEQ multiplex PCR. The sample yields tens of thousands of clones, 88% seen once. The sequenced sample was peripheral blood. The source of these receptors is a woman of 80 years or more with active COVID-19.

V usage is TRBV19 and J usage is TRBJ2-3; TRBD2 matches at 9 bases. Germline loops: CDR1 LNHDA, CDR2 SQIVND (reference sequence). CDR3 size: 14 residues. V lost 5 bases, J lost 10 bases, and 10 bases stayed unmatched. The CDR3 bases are TGTGCCAGTAGTTTGTCTAGCGGGACCCAGGCGCAGTATTTT. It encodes CASSLSSGTQAQYF.

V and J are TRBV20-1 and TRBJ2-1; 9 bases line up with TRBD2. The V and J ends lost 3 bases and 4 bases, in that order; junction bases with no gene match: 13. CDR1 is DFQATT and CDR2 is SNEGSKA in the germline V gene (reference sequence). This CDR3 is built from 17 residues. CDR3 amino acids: CSASRGPGAGGYNEQFF. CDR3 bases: TGCAGTGCTAGTAGGGGCCCTGGAGCGGGAGGTTACAATGAGCAGTTCTTC.

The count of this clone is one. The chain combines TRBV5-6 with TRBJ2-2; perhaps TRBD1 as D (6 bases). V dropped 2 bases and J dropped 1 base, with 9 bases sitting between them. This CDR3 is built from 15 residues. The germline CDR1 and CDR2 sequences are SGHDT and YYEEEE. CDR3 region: CASSFPRGNTGELFF. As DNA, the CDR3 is TGTGCCAGCAGCTTCCCCAGGGGGAACACCGGGGAGCTGTTTTTT.

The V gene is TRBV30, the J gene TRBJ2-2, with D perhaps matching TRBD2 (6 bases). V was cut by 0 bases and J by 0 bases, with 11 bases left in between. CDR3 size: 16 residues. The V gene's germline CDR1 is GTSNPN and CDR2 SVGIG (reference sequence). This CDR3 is CAWSVLGGANTGELFF. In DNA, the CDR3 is TGTGCCTGGAGTGTACTTGGAGGGGCGAACACCGGGGAGCTGTTTTTT.

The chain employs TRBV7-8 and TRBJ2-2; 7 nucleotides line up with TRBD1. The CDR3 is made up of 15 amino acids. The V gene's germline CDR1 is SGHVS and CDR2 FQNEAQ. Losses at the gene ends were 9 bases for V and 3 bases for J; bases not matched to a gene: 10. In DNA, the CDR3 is TGTGCCAGTAAAAAACAGGGGACCTACACCGGGGAGCTGTTTTTT. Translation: CASKKQGTYTGELFF.

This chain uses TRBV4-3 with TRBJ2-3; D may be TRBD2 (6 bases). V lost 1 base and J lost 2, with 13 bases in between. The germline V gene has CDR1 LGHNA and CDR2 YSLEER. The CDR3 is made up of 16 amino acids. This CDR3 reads CASSQVLAAPTDTQYF. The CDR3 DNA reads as TGCGCCAGCAGCCAAGTATTAGCGGCCCCCACAGATACGCAGTATTTT.

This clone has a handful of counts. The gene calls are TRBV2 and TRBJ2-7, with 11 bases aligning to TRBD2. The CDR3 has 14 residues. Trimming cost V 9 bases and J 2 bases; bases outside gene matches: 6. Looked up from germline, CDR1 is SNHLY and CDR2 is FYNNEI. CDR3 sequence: CASSSGRTPYEQYF. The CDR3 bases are TGTGCCAGTTCTAGCGGGAGGACCCCCTACGAGCAGTACTTC.

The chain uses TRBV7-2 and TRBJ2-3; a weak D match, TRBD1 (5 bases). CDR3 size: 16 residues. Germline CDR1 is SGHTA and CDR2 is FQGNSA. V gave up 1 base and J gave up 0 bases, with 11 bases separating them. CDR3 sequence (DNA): TGTGCCAGCAGCTTAGGTGGGGCCCTGAGCACAGATACGCAGTATTTT. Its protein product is CASSLGGALSTDTQYF.

The CDR3, as DNA: TGTGCCATCTCCCAGGGGGCAGTCTACAATGAGCAGTTCTTC. It codes for CAISQGAVYNEQFF. The V call is TRBV10-3, the J call TRBJ2-1; 8 bases are a match to TRBD1. V gave up 8 bases and J gave up 3 bases; unmatched junction bases: 6. CDR1 ENHRY and CDR2 SYGVKD come from the germline V gene. This CDR3 has 14 residues.

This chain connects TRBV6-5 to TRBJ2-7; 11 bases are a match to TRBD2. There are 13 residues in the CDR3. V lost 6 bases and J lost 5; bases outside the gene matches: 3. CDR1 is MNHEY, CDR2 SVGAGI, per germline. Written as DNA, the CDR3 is TGTGCCAGCAGGCCGGGACTAGCGGACGAGCAGTACTTC. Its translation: CASRPGLADEQYF.

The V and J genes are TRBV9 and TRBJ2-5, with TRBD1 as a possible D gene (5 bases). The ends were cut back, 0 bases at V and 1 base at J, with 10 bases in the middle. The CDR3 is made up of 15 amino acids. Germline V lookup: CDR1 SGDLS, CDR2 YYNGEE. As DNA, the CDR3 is TGTGCCAGCAGCGTAGCGGTAGGGGTCCAAGAGACCCAGTACTTC. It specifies CASSVAVGVQETQYF.

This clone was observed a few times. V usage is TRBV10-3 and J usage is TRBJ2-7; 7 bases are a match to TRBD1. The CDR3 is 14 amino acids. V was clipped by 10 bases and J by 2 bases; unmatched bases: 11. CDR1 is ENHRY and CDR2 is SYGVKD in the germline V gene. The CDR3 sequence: CATTIPGTAYEQYF. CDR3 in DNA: TGTGCCACTACTATACCGGGGACAGCCTACGAGCAGTACTTC.

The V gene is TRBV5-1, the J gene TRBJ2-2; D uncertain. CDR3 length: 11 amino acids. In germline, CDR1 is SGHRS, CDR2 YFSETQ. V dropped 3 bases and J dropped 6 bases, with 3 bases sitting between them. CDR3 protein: CASSSAGELFF. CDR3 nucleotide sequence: TGCGCCAGCAGCTCCGCCGGGGAGCTGTTTTTT.

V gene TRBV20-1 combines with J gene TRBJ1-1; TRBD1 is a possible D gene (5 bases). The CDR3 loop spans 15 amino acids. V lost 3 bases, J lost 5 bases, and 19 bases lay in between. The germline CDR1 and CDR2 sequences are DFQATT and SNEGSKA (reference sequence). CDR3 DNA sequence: TGCAGTGCTAGTTTAGCAGGGCGTGCGTGGACTGAAGCTTTCTTT. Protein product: CSASLAGRAWTEAFF.

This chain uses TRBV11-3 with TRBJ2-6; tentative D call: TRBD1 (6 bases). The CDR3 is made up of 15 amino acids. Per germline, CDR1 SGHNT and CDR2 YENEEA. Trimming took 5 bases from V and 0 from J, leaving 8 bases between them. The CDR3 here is CASSAGVSGANVLTF. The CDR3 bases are TGTGCCAGCAGCGCAGGGGTCTCTGGGGCCAACGTCCTGACTTTC. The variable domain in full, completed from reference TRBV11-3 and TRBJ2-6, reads EAGVVQSPRYKIIEKKQPVAFWCNPISGHNTLYWYLQNLGQGPELLIRYENEEAVDDSQLPKDRFSAERLKGVDSTLKIQPAELGDSAVYLCASSAGVSGANVLTFGAGSRLTVL.

CDR3 sequence: CAAVKGTGGTGELFF. The CDR3 DNA is TGTGCCGCAGTTAAGGGGACAGGGGGCACCGGGGAGCTGTTTTTT. V usage is TRBV7-9 and J usage is TRBJ2-2; 11 nucleotides agree with TRBD1. The CDR3 covers 15 residues. CDR1 is SEHNR and CDR2 is FQNEAQ in the germline V gene (reference sequence). Trimming at V came to 11 bases and at J to 4 bases, leaving 9 bases not matched to a gene.

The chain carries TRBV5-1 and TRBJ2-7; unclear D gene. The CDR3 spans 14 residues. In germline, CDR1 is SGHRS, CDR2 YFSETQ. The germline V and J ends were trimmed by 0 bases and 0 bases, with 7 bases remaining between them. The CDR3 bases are TGCGCCAGCAGCTTGGTGCGTAACTCCTACGAGCAGTACTTC. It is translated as CASSLVRNSYEQYF.